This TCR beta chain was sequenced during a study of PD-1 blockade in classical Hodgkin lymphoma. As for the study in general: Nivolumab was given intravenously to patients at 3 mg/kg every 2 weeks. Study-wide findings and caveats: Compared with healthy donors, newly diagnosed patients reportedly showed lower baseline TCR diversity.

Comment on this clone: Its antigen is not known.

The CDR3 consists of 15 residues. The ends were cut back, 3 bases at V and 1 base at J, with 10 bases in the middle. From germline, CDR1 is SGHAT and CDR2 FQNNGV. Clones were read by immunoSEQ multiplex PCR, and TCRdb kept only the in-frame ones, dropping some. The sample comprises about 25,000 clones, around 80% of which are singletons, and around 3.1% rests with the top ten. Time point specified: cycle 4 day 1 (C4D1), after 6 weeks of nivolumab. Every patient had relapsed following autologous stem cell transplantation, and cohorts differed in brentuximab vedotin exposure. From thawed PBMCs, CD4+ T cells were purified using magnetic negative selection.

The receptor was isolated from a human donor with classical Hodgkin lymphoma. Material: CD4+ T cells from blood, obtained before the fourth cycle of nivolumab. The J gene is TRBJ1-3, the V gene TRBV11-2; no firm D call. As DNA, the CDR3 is TGTGCCAGCAGCTTCCTCCGAGGGTCTGGAAACACCATATATTTT. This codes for CASSFLRGSGNTIYF. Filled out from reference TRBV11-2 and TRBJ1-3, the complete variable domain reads EAGVAQSPRYKIIEKRQSVAFWCNPISGHATLYWYQQILGQGPKLLIQFQNNGVVDDSQLPKDRFSAERLKGVDSTLKIQPAKLEDSAVYLCASSFLRGSGNTIYFGEGSWLTVV.